This T cell receptor (beta chain) was identified in a study of Tregs in tolerant kidney transplant recipients. The repertoire was sequenced with immunoSEQ multiplex PCR; TCRdb's copy has only in-frame clones and lacks some. The table includes about 120,000 clones, around 91% detected once. A word on this clone: Its antigen is not known.

The V end was cut by 3 bases, the J end by 2 bases, with 11 bases between. The CDR3 totals 14 residues. Germline CDR1 and CDR2: MNHNY and SVGAGI (reference sequence). Thawed PBMCs were FACS-sorted into unstimulated CD4+CD25+CD127- regulatory T cells, CD4+CD25- non-regulatory cells, CD4 and CD8 cells. Whole-study findings and limits: This study did not directly address biological reproducibility. Few patients were studied, so findings need validation in larger groups.

The clonotype comes from a human donor in good health. The rearrangement links TRBV6-6 to TRBJ2-7; no reliable D call. What was sequenced was CD4+ T cells from blood. The CDR3 DNA reads TGTGCCAGCAGTTATGAACCCCCCGCCTACGAGCAGTACTTC. Translation gives CASSYEPPAYEQYF.